One T cell receptor (beta chain) is described in this entry. What it binds is not known. This specimen belongs to a study of T cell responses to AZD1222 COVID-19 vaccine. Study-wide results and caveats: White British ancestry dominated among donors, who included more females, and clonal diversity was possibly underestimated. Repertoires were obtained only post-peak T cell response. Nearly half of spike-specific TCRs reportedly target unmutated variant regions. Mapped onto spike, vaccine-associated CD4 TCRs spanned it and were dominant at 160-218 and 743-854.

Sequencing was performed with immunoSEQ multiplex PCR; in TCRdb, only in-frame clones are kept and a portion is missing. The sample contains approximately 84,000 clones, approximately 90% of which appear only once. This CDR3 has 13 amino acids. The germline CDR1 and CDR2 sequences are SGHNT and YYREEE (reference sequence). With 10 bases clipped from V and 1 base from J, the junction kept 7 bases outside the gene matches. The sample in question was peripheral blood, obtained on day 0 of AZD1222 vaccination. The chain uses TRBV5-4 and TRBJ2-7; 8 positions match TRBD2. This receptor was identified in an adult in good health. CDR3 in DNA: TGTGCCGCGGCGGCGGGAGGTTCCTACGAGCAGTACTTC. The encoded protein is CAAAAGGSYEQYF.